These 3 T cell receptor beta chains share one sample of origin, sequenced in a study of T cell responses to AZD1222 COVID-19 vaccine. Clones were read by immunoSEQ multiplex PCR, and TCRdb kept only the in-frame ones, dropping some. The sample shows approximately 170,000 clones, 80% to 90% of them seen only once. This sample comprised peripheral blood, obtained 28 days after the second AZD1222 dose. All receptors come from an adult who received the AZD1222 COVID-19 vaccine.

The CDR3 protein is CASSEQPNQPQHF. CDR3 DNA: TGTGCCAGCAGTGAACAGCCGAATCAGCCCCAGCATTTT. The chain joins TRBV6-4 to TRBJ1-5; D unclear. The CDR3 loop spans 13 amino acids. The ends were cut back, 3 bases at V and 4 bases at J, with 7 bases in the middle. Germline CDR1 is MRHNA and CDR2 is SNTAGT.

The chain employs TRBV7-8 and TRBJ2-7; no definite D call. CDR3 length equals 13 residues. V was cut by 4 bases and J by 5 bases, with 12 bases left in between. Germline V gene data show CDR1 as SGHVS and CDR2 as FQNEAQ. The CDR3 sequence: CASSSAASDEQYF. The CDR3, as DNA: TGTGCCAGCAGCTCAGCCGCCTCGGACGAGCAGTACTTC.

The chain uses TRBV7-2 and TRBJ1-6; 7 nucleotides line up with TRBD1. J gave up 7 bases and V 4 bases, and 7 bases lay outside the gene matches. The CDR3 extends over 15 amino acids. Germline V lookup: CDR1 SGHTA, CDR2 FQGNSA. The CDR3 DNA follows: TGTGCCAGCAGCTCATCAGGGGGAACAAATTCACCCCTCCACTTT. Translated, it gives CASSSSGGTNSPLHF. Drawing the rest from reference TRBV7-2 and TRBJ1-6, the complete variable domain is GAGVSQSPSNKVTEKGKDVELRCDPISGHTALYWYRQSLGQGLEFLIYFQGNSAPDKSGLPSDRFSAERTGGSVSTLTIQRTQQEDSAVYLCASSSSGGTNSPLHFGNGTRLTVT.